This T cell receptor (beta chain) was recorded in a study of CD8+CD57+ T cells in acquired aplastic anemia (dated by TCRdb to the late 2010s). Regarding the complete study: On average, sorted CD4+ and CD8+ cells yielded 3.2 ug of extracted DNA, with a range of about 0.17 to 27.4 ug. CD8+CD57+ expansion was defined as frequency above the mean frequency observed in healthy subjects. General study outcomes and caveats: Patients and healthy controls showed no significant difference in CD8+ Simpson's diversity (P=0.060). Although roughly 29 CD8+ CDR3 sequences were shared by patients and controls, these sequences appeared highly expressed in patients and within the immunodominant clones of patients.

V loses 6 bases of germline sequence and J loses 2 bases, and the interval between the two ends is 22 bases. Its CDR3 holds 17 amino acids, cysteine through phenylalanine. Left in the record is the CDR3 DNA by itself, 51 bases read in frame from the first base. Via the germline V gene (reference sequence), CDR1 is SGHAT and CDR2 FQDESV. In regard to this clonotype: The specificity of this receptor is unknown. Within one base of it there is no much larger clone, and no base qualities were kept.

TCR beta VDJ combination and CDR3 sequence profiling used genomic DNA as the template. An Illumina HiSeq 2000 was the platform used for TCR repertoire sequencing. The published analysis was carried out like this. TRBV/TRBJ rearrangement plots, CDR3 size and DJ length profiles, and Simpson's diversity index were used to assess repertoires. The most abundant DNA sequence in the deep sequencing data was defined as the immunodominant clone. CDR3 amino acid sequences were checked for sharing across subjects and were also compared against the VDJdb database and published repertoires. TCRdb reprocessing: public reads trimmed at Q25 with fastp, clones called with MiXCR, in-frame beta chains kept. Every CDR3 protein is listed once, alongside the most common genes and DNA of its rows. The V and J calls shown here were made by TCRdb, not taken from the authors' results. This sample holds about 250,000 distinct CDR3 sequences; approximately 45% were observed only once. 7% to 10% of the sample lies in the top ten.

Patients chosen for sequencing had shown expansion of CD8+CD57+ cells by flow cytometry. Every patient had severe acquired aplastic anemia, diagnosed using the International Study of Aplastic Anemia and Agranulocytosis and Camitta criteria. No patient had received any therapy when blood was sampled. TCR repertoires of sorted CD4+ and CD8+ blood T cells from severe aplastic anemia patients and healthy subjects were deep-sequenced in the study. In the USA, patient enrollment took place under clinicaltrials.gov protocols 00001620, 01623167, 00001397, 00071045, 00081523 and 00961064. Ficoll-Paque density gradient centrifugation was used to isolate peripheral blood mononuclear cells. CD4+ and CD8+ T cells were sorted by FACS or magnetic beads before DNA extraction.

This receptor chain uses TRBV11-1 and TRBJ1-1; the D region possibly corresponds to TRBD1 (5 bases align). Input material: sorted CD4+, CD8+, or CD8+CD57+ T cells (not recorded which) from PBMCs. The sequence derives from a human donor with aplastic anemia. CDR3 loop: CASRRQTTGIFNTEAFF. The sequence in DNA is TGTGCCAGCAGGAGACAGACGACCGGGATCTTCAACACTGAAGCTTTCTTT. Beyond the CDR3, the reference TRBV11-1 and TRBJ1-1 genes provide the residues; the full variable domain reads: EAEVAQSPRYKITEKSQAVAFWCDPISGHATLYWYRQILGQGPELLVQFQDESVVDDSQLPKDRFSAERLKGVDSTLKIQPAELGDSAMYLCASRRQTTGIFNTEAFFGQGTRLTVV.